This T cell receptor beta chain appears in the sequencing data of a study of blood T cell repertoires in COVID-19. Germline V CDR1 and CDR2: SGHVS, FQNEAQ. V was shortened by 0 bases and J by 4 bases, with 18 bases between the two germline ends. This CDR3 spans 17 amino acids. This table comes from immunoSEQ multiplex PCR, and its TCRdb copy is limited to in-frame clones, with some not included. The sample records almost 250,000 clones, 86% being singletons. The material sequenced was peripheral blood. This clonotype originated in a woman of 80 years or more with COVID-19, enrolled during active disease. This rearrangement joins TRBV7-8 to TRBJ1-1, with D maybe TRBD1 (6 bases). The CDR3, as DNA: TGTGCCAGCAGCTTAGCAGGGGGGGTAAGAAAGGTCACTGAAGCTTTCTTT. Its protein product is CASSLAGGVRKVTEAFF.